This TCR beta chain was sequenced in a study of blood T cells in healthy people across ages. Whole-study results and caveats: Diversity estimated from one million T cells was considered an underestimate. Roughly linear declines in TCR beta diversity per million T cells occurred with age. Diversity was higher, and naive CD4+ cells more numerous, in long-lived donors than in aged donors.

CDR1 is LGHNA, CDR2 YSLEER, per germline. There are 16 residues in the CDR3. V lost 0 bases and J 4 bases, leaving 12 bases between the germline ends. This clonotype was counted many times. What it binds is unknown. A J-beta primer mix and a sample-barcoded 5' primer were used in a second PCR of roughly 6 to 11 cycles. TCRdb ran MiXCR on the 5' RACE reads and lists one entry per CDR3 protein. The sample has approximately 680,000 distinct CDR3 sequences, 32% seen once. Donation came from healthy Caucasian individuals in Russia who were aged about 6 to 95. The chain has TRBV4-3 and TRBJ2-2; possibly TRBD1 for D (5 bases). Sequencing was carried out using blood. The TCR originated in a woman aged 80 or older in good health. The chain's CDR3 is CASSQDRGFGTGELFF. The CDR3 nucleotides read TGCGCCAGCAGCCAAGATAGGGGTTTTGGCACCGGGGAGCTGTTTTTT.